The source of this TCR beta chain is a study of identifying expanded T cells in peripheral blood. Findings and caveats of the study: Roughly two-week clone count variance significantly increased as total template count grew. About 1.2 clones differed between technical replicates, versus roughly 16 and 20 over time.

Healthy donors had no documented immune events, such as infections, while sampled. Measured with immunoSEQ multiplex PCR; TCRdb has only the in-frame clones, and not every one. This repertoire shows over 100,000 clones, about 88% found once; its top ten account for around 8.2%. This CDR3 has 13 amino acids. The germline CDR1 and CDR2 sequences are GTSNPN and SVGIG (reference sequence). Trimming left V 3 bases short and J 7 bases short, with 13 bases between. In regard to this clone: As yet, its antigen is unknown.

The chain links TRBV30 to TRBJ2-1; possibly TRBD1 for D (6 bases). The specimen sequenced was blood. This TCR came from a person between 18 and 70 years old in good health. The CDR3 is CAWRKGEGNEQFF. The CDR3, as DNA: TGTGCCTGGAGGAAGGGGGAAGGGAATGAGCAGTTCTTC.